This T cell receptor beta chain stems from a study of OX40 agonist ivuxolimab in advanced cancers. General study points: At 0.1-3.0 mg/kg, partial responders had clonal expansion among the lowest observed. In CD8+ T cells, expanded clones were on average more numerous than in CD4+.

Produced via immunoSEQ multiplex PCR; TCRdb's table is partial and in-frame only. The table records about 91,000 clones, around 80% of them present only once. CDR3 length equals 18 residues. In germline, CDR1 is LGHNA, CDR2 YSLEER. After removal of 1 base from V and 1 base from J, the junction contained 9 bases not matched to a gene. To note about this clone: No antigen is known for it.

The chain has TRBV4-3 and TRBJ2-7; 11 bases line up with TRBD2. The source material was CD4+ or CD8+ T cells sorted from blood, sampled in a trial of the OX40 agonist ivuxolimab. This clonotype originated in an adult with an advanced solid tumor such as melanoma, head and neck, liver or kidney cancer. CDR3 nucleotides: TGCGCCAGCAGCCAAGGTGGTAGCGGGGGGGCCGGGTCCTACGAGCAGTACTTC. The encoded protein is CASSQGGSGGAGSYEQYF.